These 9 T cell receptor beta chains originate from one sample sequenced in a study of blood T cell repertoires in COVID-19. Clones were sequenced by immunoSEQ multiplex PCR, and TCRdb holds only the in-frame ones, with some missing. The sample records around 31,000 clones, about 86% being singletons. Material: peripheral blood. The receptors derive from a human donor with active COVID-19. The donor label of this sample is uncertain.

This clone was detected only a few times. The chain couples TRBV9 to TRBJ2-7; TRBD1 is a possible D gene (6 bases). CDR3 length: 14 residues. V shed 3 bases and J shed 5 bases, with 15 bases lying between them. Germline CDR1 reads SGDLS; CDR2 reads YYNGEE. The CDR3, as DNA: TGTGCCAGCAGCGCCTCAGGGGCTAGGGACGAGCAGTACTTC. Its translation: CASSASGARDEQYF.

The chain links TRBV19 to TRBJ1-6, with D unclear. The V gene's germline CDR1 is LNHDA and CDR2 SQIVND (reference sequence). Trimming took off 10 bases at V and 5 bases at J, with 15 bases between the two ends. CDR3 length: 14 residues. The CDR3 DNA sequence: TGTGCCACTTCGGTAGTAGAGAATAATTCACCCCTCCACTTT. It codes for CATSVVENNSPLHF.

The gene calls are TRBV6-6 and TRBJ2-7, with 9 bases fitting TRBD1. Losses at the gene ends were 6 bases for V and 5 bases for J; bases not matched to a gene: 5. Germline values: CDR1 MNHNY, CDR2 SVGAGI (reference sequence). The CDR3 totals 13 residues. CDR3 DNA: TGTGCCAGCAGGGACAGGGGAAAGAACGAGCAGTACTTC. Encoded protein: CASRDRGKNEQYF.

The chain joins TRBV4-1 to TRBJ1-1; TRBD1 matches at 9 bases. There are 16 residues in the CDR3. The germline V gene has CDR1 MGHRA and CDR2 YSYEKL. Trimming cost V 3 bases and J 2 bases; bases outside gene matches: 7. CDR3 nucleotide sequence: TGCGCCAGCAGCCAGGGACAGGGCGGGGTAAACACTGAAGCTTTCTTT. It specifies CASSQGQGGVNTEAFF.

This clone occurred once. V and J are TRBV3-1 (or the pseudogene TRBV3-2) and TRBJ1-4; TRBD1 matches at 7 bases. After removal of 5 bases from V and 11 bases from J, the junction contained 14 bases not matched to a gene. Germline values: CDR1 LGHDT, CDR2 YNNKEL (reference sequence). This CDR3 region has 15 residues. The CDR3 loop is CASSKGQAGVGKLFF. CDR3 nucleotide sequence: TGTGCCAGCAGCAAAGGACAGGCGGGCGTTGGGAAACTGTTTTTT.

The V and J genes are TRBV9 and TRBJ1-2, with TRBD1 matching 11 bases. CDR1 and CDR2 (germline): SGDLS, YYNGEE. V shed 2 bases and J 1 base; nucleotides not matched to a gene: 4. The CDR3 has 16 amino acids. The CDR3 protein is CASSVGQGGGNYGYTF. CDR3 DNA sequence: TGTGCCAGCAGCGTGGGACAGGGGGGTGGTAACTATGGCTACACCTTC. Supplemented by reference TRBV9 and TRBJ1-2, the full variable domain reads DSGVTQTPKHLITATGQRVTLRCSPRSGDLSVYWYQQSLDQGLQFLIQYYNGEERAKGNILERFSAQQFPDLHSELNLSSLELGDSALYFCASSVGQGGGNYGYTFGSGTRLTVV.

This chain connects TRBV7-2 to TRBJ1-1, with TRBD1 matching over 9 bases. CDR1 is SGHTA, CDR2 FQGNSA, per germline. CDR3 length: 14 amino acids. With V trimmed by 1 base and J by 6 bases, 3 bases remained unmatched. The CDR3 DNA is TGTGCCAGCAGCTTAGGGGGACAGGGTTCTGAAGCTTTCTTT. It is translated as CASSLGGQGSEAFF.

The chain uses TRBV4-2 and TRBJ1-2; 7 nucleotides agree with TRBD1. Germline V gene data show CDR1 as LGHNA and CDR2 as YNFKEQ. The CDR3 extends over 18 amino acids. V trimming: 4 bases; J trimming: 6 bases; junction bases outside the gene matches: 20. The CDR3 DNA sequence: TGTGCCAGCAGCCGAGACTATCTAGGGGGCGTACGGAGTGATGGCTACACCTTC. Its protein product is CASSRDYLGGVRSDGYTF.

The chain is built from TRBV4-1 and TRBJ1-1; D might be TRBD1 (5 bases). The CDR3 sequence is 16 residues long. The germline CDR1 and CDR2 sequences are MGHRA and YSYEKL. Deletions cut 0 bases from V and 4 bases from J, with 15 bases between. CDR3 coding DNA: TGCGCCAGCAGCCAAGATCCGGCAGGGTTACCCACTGAAGCTTTCTTT. Protein sequence: CASSQDPAGLPTEAFF.